This TCR beta chain was captured in a study of T cells in Graves' hyperthyroidism and ophthalmopathy. The wider study: Staff took peripheral blood when the initial diagnosis was made, before any treatment began. Regarding the study as a whole: Researchers found most expanded thyroid clonotypes above 0.001 in blood as well.

With respect to this clonotype: Its cognate antigen is unknown.

The TCR beta CDR3 regions underwent amplification using RNA transcripts as the source. First-round RT-PCR targeting the TCR CDR3 was performed with the HTBI primer set. One entry per CDR3 protein results from TCRdb running MiXCR on the multiplex PCR reads. The sample holds roughly 800,000 distinct CDR3 sequences; approximately 40% are singletons and the top ten take 7% to 10%. The CDR3 is 17 amino acids. The V end was cut by 5 bases, the J end by 1 base, with 20 bases between. The germline V gene has CDR1 SEHNR and CDR2 FQNEAQ (reference sequence). The rearrangement links TRBV7-9 to TRBJ1-1; D may be TRBD1 (5 bases). The sequenced sample consisted of blood. This receptor was taken from a man aged 18 to 30 with Graves' hyperthyroidism. The CDR3 sequence is CASSPYPTGTENTEAFF. The CDR3 DNA reads as TGTGCCAGCAGCCCCTATCCGACGGGGACGGAGAACACTGAAGCTTTCTTT.